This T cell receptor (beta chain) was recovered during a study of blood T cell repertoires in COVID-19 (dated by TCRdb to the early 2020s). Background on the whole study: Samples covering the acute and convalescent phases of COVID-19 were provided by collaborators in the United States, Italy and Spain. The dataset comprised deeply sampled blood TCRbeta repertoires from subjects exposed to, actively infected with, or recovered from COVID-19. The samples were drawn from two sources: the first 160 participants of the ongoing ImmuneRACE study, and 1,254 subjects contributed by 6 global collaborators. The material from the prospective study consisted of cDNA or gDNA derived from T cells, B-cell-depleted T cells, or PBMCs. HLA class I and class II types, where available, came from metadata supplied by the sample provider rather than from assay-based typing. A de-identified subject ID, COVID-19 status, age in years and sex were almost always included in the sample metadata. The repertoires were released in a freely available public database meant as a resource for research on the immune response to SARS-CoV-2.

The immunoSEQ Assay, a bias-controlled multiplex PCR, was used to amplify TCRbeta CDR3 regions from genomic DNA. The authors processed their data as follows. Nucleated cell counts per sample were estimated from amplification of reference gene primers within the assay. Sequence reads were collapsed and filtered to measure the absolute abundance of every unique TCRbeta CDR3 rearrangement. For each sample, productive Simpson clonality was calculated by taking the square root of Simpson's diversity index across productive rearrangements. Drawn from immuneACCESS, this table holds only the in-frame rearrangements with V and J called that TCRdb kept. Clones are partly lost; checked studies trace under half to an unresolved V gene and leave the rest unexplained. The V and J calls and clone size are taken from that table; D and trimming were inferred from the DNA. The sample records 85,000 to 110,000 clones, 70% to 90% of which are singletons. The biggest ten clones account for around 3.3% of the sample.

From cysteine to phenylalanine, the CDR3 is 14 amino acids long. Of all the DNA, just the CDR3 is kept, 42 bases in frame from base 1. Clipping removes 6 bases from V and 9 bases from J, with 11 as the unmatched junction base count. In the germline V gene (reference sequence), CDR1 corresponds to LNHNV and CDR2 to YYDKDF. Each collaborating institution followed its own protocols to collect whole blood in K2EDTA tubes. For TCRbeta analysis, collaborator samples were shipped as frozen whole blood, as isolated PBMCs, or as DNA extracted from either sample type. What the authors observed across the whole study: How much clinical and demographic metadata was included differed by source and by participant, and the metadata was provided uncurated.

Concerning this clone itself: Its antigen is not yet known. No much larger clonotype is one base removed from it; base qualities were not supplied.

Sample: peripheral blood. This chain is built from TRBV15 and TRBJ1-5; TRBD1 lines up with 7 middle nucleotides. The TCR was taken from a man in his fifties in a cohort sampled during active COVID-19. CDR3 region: CATRERQGQGPQHF. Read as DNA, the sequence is TGTGCCACCAGAGAGAGACAGGGCCAAGGGCCCCAGCATTTT. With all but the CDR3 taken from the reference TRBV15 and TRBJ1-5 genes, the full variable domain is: DAMVIQNPRYQVTQFGKPVTLSCSQTLNHNVMYWYQQKSSQAPKLLFHYYDKDFNNEADTPDNFQSRRPNTSFCFLDIRSPGLGDTAMYLCATRERQGQGPQHFGDGTRLSIL.